This T cell receptor (beta chain) comes out of a study of T cells in localized non-small cell lung cancer. Broader study findings: The appearance of a median approximately 57 of the top 100 tumor clones was seen in adjacent lung. With higher T cell density in blood came longer overall survival.

This clone was seen only once. Its antigen is undetermined. The CDR3 totals 15 residues. The V gene's germline CDR1 is SGDLS and CDR2 YYNGEE. The V and J ends lost 1 base and 7 bases respectively, with 17 bases between them. Assay used: immunoSEQ multiplex PCR; TCRdb lists only in-frame clones, some missing. Among tens of thousands of clones listed, about 86% were seen once. The sequencing here drew on PBMCs, taken before any cancer treatment. The TCR originated in a man between 40 and 75 years old with stage II lung adenocarcinoma. The chain has TRBV9 and TRBJ1-2, with D perhaps matching TRBD1 (5 bases). CDR3 bases: TGTGCCAGCAGCGTAACCCCCGAGACAGCAATTGGCTACACCTTC. Translated: CASSVTPETAIGYTF.